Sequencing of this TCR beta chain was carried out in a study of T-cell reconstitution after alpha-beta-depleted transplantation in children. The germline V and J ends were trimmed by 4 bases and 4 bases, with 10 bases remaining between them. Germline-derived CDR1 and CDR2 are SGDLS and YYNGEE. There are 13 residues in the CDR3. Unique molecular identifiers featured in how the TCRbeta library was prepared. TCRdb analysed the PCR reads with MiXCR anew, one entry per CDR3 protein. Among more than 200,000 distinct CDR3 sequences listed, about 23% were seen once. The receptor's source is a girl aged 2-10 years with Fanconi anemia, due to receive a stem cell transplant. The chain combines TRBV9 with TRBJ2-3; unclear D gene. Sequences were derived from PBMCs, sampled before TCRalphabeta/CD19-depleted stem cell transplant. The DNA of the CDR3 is TGTGCCAGCAGCCTTACCCCGCCAGATACGCAGTATTTT. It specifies CASSLTPPDTQYF.